This T cell receptor beta chain was sequenced for a study of cytomegalovirus exposure and HLA in healthy donors. Notes on the study in general: Generally TCR sequences proved uncommon, though certain public TCRs appeared in numerous donors. TCR beta chains numbering more than 150 were designated cytomegalovirus-associated. In vitro checks showed that a few CMV-associated chains really do target CMV antigens.

The CDR3 totals 13 residues. Trimming cost V 7 bases and J 4 bases; bases outside gene matches: 6. CDR1 and CDR2 from the germline V gene are SQVTM and ANQGSEA. Remarks on this clone: No antigen is known for it.

Some clones are missing from TCRdb's copy, which holds only in-frame ones; the method was immunoSEQ multiplex PCR. The sample holds 90,000 to 110,000 clones, about 88% seen once. The chain has TRBV29-1 and TRBJ2-1; 8 bases align to TRBD1. Sequenced input: PBMCs. The sequence derives from a woman between 18 and 29 years old in good health and CMV-seronegative. The CDR3, as DNA: TGCAGCGCGGACAGGGCGGTTTACAATGAGCAGTTCTTC. This gives the protein CSADRAVYNEQFF.